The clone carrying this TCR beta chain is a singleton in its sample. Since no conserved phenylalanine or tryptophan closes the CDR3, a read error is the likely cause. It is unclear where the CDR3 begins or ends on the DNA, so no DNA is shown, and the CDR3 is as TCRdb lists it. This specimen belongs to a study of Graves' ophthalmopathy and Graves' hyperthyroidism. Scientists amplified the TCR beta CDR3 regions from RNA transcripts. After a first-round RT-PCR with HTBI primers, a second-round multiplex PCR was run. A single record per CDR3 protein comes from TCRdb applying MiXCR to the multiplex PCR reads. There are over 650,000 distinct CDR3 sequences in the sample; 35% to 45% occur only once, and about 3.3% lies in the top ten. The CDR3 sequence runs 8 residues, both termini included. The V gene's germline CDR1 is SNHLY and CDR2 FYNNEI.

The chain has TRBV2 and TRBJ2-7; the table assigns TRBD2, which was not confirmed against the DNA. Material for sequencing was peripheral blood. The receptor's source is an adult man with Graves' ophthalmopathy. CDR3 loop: CASSLTAL.